The TCR beta chain described here comes from a study of blood T cell repertoires in COVID-19. About the study: Whether acute or convalescent, the COVID-19 samples came from the United States, Italy and Spain. Sources were T cells, B-cell-depleted T cells, or PBMCs; the material itself was cDNA or gDNA.

In germline, CDR1 is SQVTM, CDR2 ANQGSEA. The CDR3 is 13 amino acids. V lost 5 bases and J lost 4, with 14 bases in between. Authors' methods: Using reference gene primer amplification, nucleated cell counts were estimated. The protocol was immunoSEQ multiplex PCR, while the TCRdb copy is restricted to in-frame clones and leaves out a portion. V and J calls and clone size are copied from that table; D and trimming were computed from the DNA. The table lists about 290,000 clones, more than 85% of them singletons. The sample comprised peripheral blood. The rearrangement joins TRBV29-1 to TRBJ2-5; D is possibly TRBD2 (6 bases). The source is a middle-aged man with acute or convalescent COVID-19. CDR3 bases: TGCAGCGTTCCGGGGGTAATTATAGAGACCCAGTACTTC. This translates into CSVPGVIIETQYF.